The rows below give T cell receptor beta chains drawn from one sample of a study of blood T cell repertoires in COVID-19. Some clones are missing from TCRdb's copy, which holds only in-frame ones; the method was immunoSEQ multiplex PCR. Of 240,000 or so clones in the sample, approximately 80% were seen once. The sequenced sample consisted of peripheral blood. Receptors were obtained from a woman aged 18 to 35 with acute or convalescent COVID-19. CDR3s include the opening cysteine and the closing phenylalanine or tryptophan. Fields, in order: clone size, J gene, CDR3 length, V gene, D gene, CDR3 protein, CDR3 DNA. D genes are given only for firm matches. Clone size is given for some rows only: seen once, a few or many times, or a class if the clone is expanded.

clone_size: few; j_call: TRBJ1-5; cdr3_length: 13; v_call: TRBV7-9; d_call: TRBD1; cdr3_aa: CASSFGQDQPQHF; cdr3_nt: TGTGCCAGCAGCTTTGGACAGGATCAGCCCCAGCATTTT
clone_size: .; j_call: TRBJ1-1; cdr3_length: 15; v_call: TRBV15; d_call: TRBD1; cdr3_aa: CATSRVGRGHVEAFF; cdr3_nt: TGTGCCACCAGCAGAGTCGGAAGGGGGCACGTTGAAGCTTTCTTT
clone_size: .; j_call: TRBJ2-7; cdr3_length: 15; v_call: TRBV4-3; d_call: .; cdr3_aa: CASSQDRQVYYEQYF; cdr3_nt: TGCGCCAGCAGCCAAGATCGACAGGTCTACTACGAGCAGTACTTC
clone_size: many; j_call: TRBJ2-7; cdr3_length: 12; v_call: TRBV28; d_call: .; cdr3_aa: CASSFAVYEQYF; cdr3_nt: TGTGCCAGCAGTTTTGCGGTCTACGAGCAGTACTTC
clone_size: .; j_call: TRBJ1-5; cdr3_length: 14; v_call: TRBV27; d_call: .; cdr3_aa: CASNPDRTNQPQHF; cdr3_nt: TGTGCCAGCAATCCCGACAGAACCAATCAGCCCCAGCATTTT
clone_size: .; j_call: TRBJ2-3; cdr3_length: 15; v_call: TRBV7-2; d_call: .; cdr3_aa: CASSPQQTITDTQYF; cdr3_nt: TGTGCCAGCAGCCCACAACAGACTATCACAGATACGCAGTATTTT
clone_size: .; j_call: TRBJ2-1; cdr3_length: 16; v_call: TRBV7-6; d_call: .; cdr3_aa: CASSLEGSAGSNEQFF; cdr3_nt: TGTGCCAGCAGCTTGGAGGGGTCGGCGGGCAGCAATGAGCAGTTCTTC
clone_size: .; j_call: TRBJ1-5; cdr3_length: 13; v_call: TRBV19; d_call: .; cdr3_aa: CASSDRQDQPQHF; cdr3_nt: TGTGCCAGTAGTGATAGGCAGGATCAGCCCCAGCATTTT
clone_size: .; j_call: TRBJ2-1; cdr3_length: 19; v_call: TRBV7-6; d_call: TRBD2; cdr3_aa: CASNKRPATSGRVWNEQFF; cdr3_nt: TGTGCCAGCAACAAGCGACCGGCGACTAGCGGGAGGGTGTGGAATGAGCAGTTCTTC
clone_size: .; j_call: TRBJ1-3; cdr3_length: 18; v_call: TRBV3-1/TRBV3-2; d_call: TRBD1; cdr3_aa: CASSPIRTGGGLGNTIYF; cdr3_nt: TGTGCCAGCAGCCCCATAAGGACAGGGGGCGGATTGGGAAACACCATATATTTT
clone_size: .; j_call: TRBJ2-1; cdr3_length: 14; v_call: TRBV5-1; d_call: TRBD2; cdr3_aa: CASSLEREGDEQFF; cdr3_nt: TGCGCCAGCAGCTTGGAACGGGAGGGGGATGAGCAGTTCTTC
clone_size: .; j_call: TRBJ1-1; cdr3_length: 14; v_call: TRBV28; d_call: .; cdr3_aa: CASRYRDMNTEAFF; cdr3_nt: TGTGCCAGCAGGTACAGGGACATGAACACTGAAGCTTTCTTT
clone_size: .; j_call: TRBJ1-2; cdr3_length: 15; v_call: TRBV4-3; d_call: .; cdr3_aa: CASSHNGGNLYGYTF; cdr3_nt: TGCGCCAGCAGCCATAACGGGGGGAACCTCTATGGCTACACCTTC
clone_size: .; j_call: TRBJ2-1; cdr3_length: 15; v_call: TRBV19; d_call: .; cdr3_aa: CASSGGGGSFPLQFF; cdr3_nt: TGTGCCAGTAGCGGGGGCGGCGGGAGTTTTCCTTTGCAGTTCTTC
clone_size: .; j_call: TRBJ1-2; cdr3_length: 13; v_call: TRBV12-3/TRBV12-4; d_call: .; cdr3_aa: CASSFDRTYGYTF; cdr3_nt: TGTGCCAGCAGTTTCGACAGGACCTATGGCTACACCTTC
clone_size: .; j_call: TRBJ1-2; cdr3_length: 15; v_call: TRBV5-6; d_call: TRBD1; cdr3_aa: CASSLPGQGVDGYTF; cdr3_nt: TGTGCCAGCAGCCTGCCGGGACAGGGGGTCGATGGCTACACCTTC
clone_size: .; j_call: TRBJ2-1; cdr3_length: 12; v_call: TRBV29-1; d_call: TRBD1; cdr3_aa: CSAGTGRDEQFF; cdr3_nt: TGCAGCGCGGGGACAGGGCGGGATGAGCAGTTCTTC
clone_size: .; j_call: TRBJ2-2; cdr3_length: 15; v_call: TRBV30; d_call: TRBD2; cdr3_aa: CAWSTGTSSVGELFF; cdr3_nt: TGTGCCTGGAGTACCGGGACTAGCTCGGTCGGGGAGCTGTTTTTT
clone_size: .; j_call: TRBJ1-5; cdr3_length: 14; v_call: TRBV30; d_call: .; cdr3_aa: CAWSVGAGNQPQHF; cdr3_nt: TGTGCCTGGAGTGTAGGGGCGGGCAATCAGCCCCAGCATTTT
clone_size: .; j_call: TRBJ2-5; cdr3_length: 16; v_call: TRBV6-5; d_call: TRBD2; cdr3_aa: CASSYVTSGVRETQYF; cdr3_nt: TGTGCCAGCAGTTACGTGACTAGCGGGGTGAGAGAGACCCAGTACTTC
clone_size: .; j_call: TRBJ2-3; cdr3_length: 19; v_call: TRBV28; d_call: TRBD2; cdr3_aa: CASSFEWSELAGFTDTQYF; cdr3_nt: TGTGCCAGCAGTTTCGAATGGTCTGAATTAGCGGGATTCACAGATACGCAGTATTTT
clone_size: .; j_call: TRBJ1-1; cdr3_length: 14; v_call: TRBV6-5; d_call: .; cdr3_aa: CASSLQGMNTEAFF; cdr3_nt: TGTGCCAGCAGTTTGCAGGGTATGAACACTGAAGCTTTCTTT
clone_size: few; j_call: TRBJ2-7; cdr3_length: 15; v_call: TRBV6-5; d_call: .; cdr3_aa: CASSSSTGGAYEQYF; cdr3_nt: TGTGCCAGCAGTTCCTCTACAGGGGGGGCCTACGAGCAGTACTTC
clone_size: once; j_call: TRBJ2-7; cdr3_length: 13; v_call: TRBV29-1; d_call: .; cdr3_aa: CSVSISSSYEQYF; cdr3_nt: TGCAGCGTCAGTATCTCCAGCTCCTACGAGCAGTACTTC
clone_size: .; j_call: TRBJ1-1; cdr3_length: 12; v_call: TRBV29-1; d_call: .; cdr3_aa: CSVEGWNTEAFF; cdr3_nt: TGCAGCGTCGAGGGTTGGAACACTGAAGCTTTCTTT
clone_size: .; j_call: TRBJ2-7; cdr3_length: 14; v_call: TRBV2; d_call: .; cdr3_aa: CASSNGVRPYEQYF; cdr3_nt: TGTGCCAGCAGCAACGGAGTTCGGCCCTACGAGCAGTACTTC
clone_size: once; j_call: TRBJ2-7; cdr3_length: 14; v_call: TRBV5-6; d_call: TRBD1; cdr3_aa: CASSLVDRVHEQYF; cdr3_nt: TGTGCCAGCAGCCTTGTCGACAGGGTCCACGAGCAGTACTTC
clone_size: .; j_call: TRBJ1-3; cdr3_length: 17; v_call: TRBV4-3; d_call: .; cdr3_aa: CASSQDRGGYSGNTIYF; cdr3_nt: TGCGCCAGCAGCCAAGATCGGGGTGGCTACTCTGGAAACACCATATATTTT
clone_size: many; j_call: TRBJ2-3; cdr3_length: 12; v_call: TRBV7-2; d_call: .; cdr3_aa: CASSFVRDTQYF; cdr3_nt: TGTGCCAGCAGCTTCGTACGGGATACGCAGTATTTT
clone_size: .; j_call: TRBJ1-3; cdr3_length: 19; v_call: TRBV7-9; d_call: .; cdr3_aa: CASSLASRYSGSSGNTIYF; cdr3_nt: TGTGCCAGCAGCTTAGCATCACGATACAGCGGGAGCTCTGGAAACACCATATATTTT
clone_size: .; j_call: TRBJ2-1; cdr3_length: 13; v_call: TRBV7-9; d_call: TRBD2; cdr3_aa: CASTSGRRNEQFF; cdr3_nt: TGTGCCAGCACTAGCGGGAGACGCAATGAGCAGTTCTTC
clone_size: .; j_call: TRBJ2-5; cdr3_length: 14; v_call: TRBV12-5; d_call: .; cdr3_aa: CASGLRRDRETQYF; cdr3_nt: TGTGCTAGTGGTTTGAGGCGGGACAGAGAGACCCAGTACTTC
clone_size: .; j_call: TRBJ2-2; cdr3_length: 15; v_call: TRBV7-9; d_call: .; cdr3_aa: CASTPAGAGSGELFF; cdr3_nt: TGTGCCAGCACTCCCGCAGGGGCCGGATCCGGGGAGCTGTTTTTT
clone_size: once; j_call: TRBJ1-2; cdr3_length: 16; v_call: TRBV6-2/TRBV6-3; d_call: TRBD1; cdr3_aa: CASSRLQGAGNYGYTF; cdr3_nt: TGTGCCAGCAGTCGACTACAGGGGGCCGGGAACTATGGCTACACCTTC
clone_size: .; j_call: TRBJ2-1; cdr3_length: 12; v_call: TRBV10-2; d_call: TRBD2; cdr3_aa: CASREGWDEQFF; cdr3_nt: TGCGCCAGCCGGGAGGGCTGGGATGAGCAGTTCTTC